This TCR beta chain was retrieved from a study of blood T cell repertoires in COVID-19. For the study at large: Samples came from the United States, Italy and Spain, spanning acute and convalescent COVID-19. In each case, the material was cDNA or gDNA derived from T cells, B-cell-depleted T cells, or PBMCs.

Original processing methods: Quantification of nucleated cells was approximated via reference gene primer amplification. Clones were read by immunoSEQ multiplex PCR, and TCRdb kept only the in-frame ones, dropping some. V and J calls and clone size are given by that table; D and trimming were obtained from the DNA. The sample lists 150,000 to 200,000 clones, about four fifths occurring once. CDR3 length: 13 residues. Germline V gene sequence: CDR1 GTSNPN, CDR2 SVGIG (reference sequence). Deletions cut 2 bases from V and 13 bases from J, with 20 bases between. Seattle-derived patients entered the study during active infection and were followed longitudinally.

This sequence joins TRBV30 and TRBJ1-2; possible D gene TRBD1, 6 bases. This TCR derives from a woman in her thirties or forties with COVID-19, enrolled during active disease. Sequenced sample: peripheral blood. In DNA form, the CDR3 reads TGTGCCTGGAGTTTTAGGACGGGACAAGGTTTCACCTTC. Its protein product is CAWSFRTGQGFTF.